The source of this T cell receptor (beta chain) is a study of blood T cell repertoires in COVID-19. Across the study: Sources were T cells, B-cell-depleted T cells, or PBMCs; the material itself was cDNA or gDNA.

Profiling relied on immunoSEQ multiplex PCR, and the TCRdb table lists in-frame clones only, not all of them. The table records some 150,000 clones, about 91% of them present only once. The trim removed 4 bases at V and 3 bases at J, leaving 11 bases unmatched. Germline values: CDR1 MGHRA, CDR2 YSYEKL. The CDR3 is 18 amino acids. This chain joins TRBV4-1 and TRBJ1-4; 10 positions agree with TRBD1. The receptor's source is a woman aged 45-65 years with acute or convalescent COVID-19. The sequenced sample was peripheral blood. CDR3 bases: TGCGCCAGCAGCCCTGACGGGACAGGGGTAGAGGCTAATGAAAAACTGTTTTTT. Translation gives CASSPDGTGVEANEKLFF.